Reported below is one T cell receptor beta chain. Its specificity is unknown. The entry originates in a study of blood T cells in healthy people across ages. Study-wide results and caveats: Leaving the PBMCs unsorted stopped any conclusive comparison of naive versus antigen-experienced cells. Diversity of TCR beta correlated strongly with naive T cell percentage.

The CDR3 loop spans 12 amino acids. The trim removed 5 bases at V and 7 bases at J, leaving 5 bases unmatched. CDR1 and CDR2 (germline): SQVTM, ANQGSEA. Combining a sample-barcoded 5' primer with a J-beta primer mix, a second PCR ran for about 7 to 12 cycles. Each cDNA molecule was tagged by a template-switch adaptor that had 12 random nucleotides. TCRdb processed the 5' RACE reads anew with MiXCR; each CDR3 protein has one entry. The data contain just over 800,000 distinct CDR3 sequences, 55% to 65% of them singletons. The material sequenced was blood. The J gene is TRBJ2-1, the V gene TRBV29-1; 7 nucleotides align to TRBD1. This receptor was obtained from a man younger than 40 in good health. Here the CDR3 DNA reads TGCAGCGTTCAGACAGGGTTTAATGAGCAGTTCTTC. Protein sequence: CSVQTGFNEQFF.